This T cell receptor beta chain was recovered during a study of CD8 T cells in ankylosing spondylitis. General study points: Disease-linked clones had a CD8+ phenotype and relatively low frequency in peripheral blood. A motif of fewer than ten highly homologous TCR beta variants was seen as apparently characteristic of ankylosing spondylitis blood.

This clonotype appeared many times. The antigen is undetermined. MiXCR, run by TCRdb on the 5' RACE reads, gives a single entry per CDR3 protein. This table holds some 330,000 distinct CDR3 sequences, under 8.5% found once. The CDR3 extends over 14 amino acids. Trimming stripped 5 bases from V and 6 bases from J, with 14 bases between. The germline V gene has CDR1 SNHLY and CDR2 FYNNEI. The gene calls are TRBV2 and TRBJ1-5; the D is unclear. What was sequenced was blood, either unsorted or a sorted T cell fraction (not recorded which). This receptor was obtained from a male donor with ankylosing spondylitis. CDR3 region: CASSSTRVSQPQHF. The CDR3 DNA reads as TGTGCCAGCAGTTCTACACGGGTGAGTCAGCCCCAGCATTTT. The full variable domain, with the rest looked up from reference TRBV2 and TRBJ1-5, is EPEVTQTPSHQVTQMGQEVILRCVPISNHLYFYWYRQILGQKVEFLVSFYNNEISEKSEIFDDQFSVERPDGSNFTLKIRSTKLEDSAMYFCASSSTRVSQPQHFGDGTRLSIL.